This T cell receptor beta chain was sequenced for a study of T cell responses to AZD1222 COVID-19 vaccine listed by TCRdb under 2021. Background for the entire study: A total of 230 to 250 trial participants underwent TCR sequencing, of whom roughly 210 received two doses of AZD1222 and about 25 received two doses of the MenACWY control vaccine. Trial participants were enrolled into age subgroups of 18-55, 56-69 and 70-plus years, which contained about 150, 28 and 57 TCR-sequenced participants, respectively.

Based on the germline V gene (reference sequence), the CDR1 and CDR2 sequences are LNHDA and SQIVND. V lost 4 bases and J lost 4 bases, and the count of bases not matched to a germline gene is 10. The cysteine opens and the phenylalanine closes a CDR3 of 16 amino acids. Just CDR3 DNA is preserved here, 48 bases in frame from base 1. About this clone itself: Its binding antigen is unknown. There are no base qualities to consult, and no much larger clone falls within one base.

Broader findings and caveats from the paper: Most participants were white British and females outnumbered males, and the authors suggested that clonal diversity may have been underestimated. After two AZD1222 doses, spike-specific TCR breadth and depth were significantly higher than at day 0 and than in MenACWY recipients. Vaccine-associated CD4 TCRs spanned the whole spike protein, with dominant responses in regions 160-218 and 743-854. Because no day 14 peak-response samples were available, repertoires were characterized only after the peak T cell response. Only five to seven AZD1222 recipients were SARS-CoV-2 seropositive at baseline, limiting conclusions about previously exposed vaccinees. Reportedly, close to half of the unique spike-specific TCRs recognized epitopes lying outside the regions that are mutated in the B.1.351 and B.1.1.7 variants. In the small 56-69-year group, the increase in depth fell short of significance, most likely because of low power.

The CDR3 regions of human TCRbeta chains were analyzed by immunosequencing. Per the authors' processing: TCRs in the repertoires were compared against a reference library of SARS-CoV-2-specific TCRs that had been generated with the MIRA antigen-specificity platform. Breadth meant the fraction of unique TCRs that were SARS-CoV-2-associated, whereas depth meant the fraction of total T cells that were SARS-CoV-2-associated. Using the MIRA data, each spike-specific TCR was assigned both to the spike region to which the TCR was reactive and to a CD4 or CD8 class. Log10-transformed breadth and depth values were compared by one-way ANOVA with Sidak's multiple comparisons tests. The table comes from immuneACCESS by way of TCRdb, which keeps in-frame sequences with V and J called. Part of the clones is missing from these tables; in studies checked, under half for an unresolved V gene and the rest for unknown reasons. V and J calls and clone size are as listed in that table; D and trimming were resolved from the DNA. The sample has around 150,000 clones on record, 90% of them singletons. Of the sample, about 3.3% is held by the ten largest clones.

Sample time point, as interpreted from the label and publication: about 28 days (+/-7) after the second vaccine dose. AZD1222 recipients given second doses at about 4 weeks or at about 12 weeks were pooled, since spike-specific TCR depth and breadth were not found to differ between the two schedules. The vaccinee samples were drawn from two UK trials, COV001 and COV002, one of which was a single-blind randomized controlled phase 2/3 trial testing AZD1222 (ChAdOx1 nCoV-19) in healthy adults. For TCRbeta chain sequencing, PBMC samples from trial participants were taken at day 0 and at day 28 after the second dose.

Sample: peripheral blood, taken 28 days after the second AZD1222 dose. In this chain, TRBV19 is recombined with TRBJ1-1; 9 bases in the junction line up with TRBD1. The clonotype originates from an adult who received the AZD1222 COVID-19 vaccine. The bases read TGTGCCAGTAGTACCCGGACAGGGGCCCCAACCACTGAAGCTTTCTTT. Its translation reads: CASSTRTGAPTTEAFF.